The TCR beta chain described here comes from a study of tumor-infiltrating lymphocytes in primary liver carcinoma. Total RNA amounting to around 530 ng was the source from which TCR beta cDNA was made with a constant-region primer. Three-round nested multiplex PCR performed with slightly modified ARM-PCR produced the TCR beta libraries. One entry per CDR3 protein results from TCRdb running MiXCR on the multiplex PCR reads. The sample yields fewer than 400,000 distinct CDR3 sequences, about 60% seen once. As concerns this clonotype: Mismatch with germline at one junction end may stem from a read error.

Blood RNA was derived from unsorted whole blood, and germline DNA was extracted too. This receptor was taken from a man aged 40-49 years with primary liver carcinoma and hepatitis B virus infection. Sequencing was carried out using peripheral blood.

DNA of the CDR3: TGTGCCAGCGGCTTAGTTGTAGGACTAGCGGCCTACAATGAGCTGTTCTTC. This encodes CASGLVVGLAAYNELFF. The rearrangement uses TRBV11-3 and TRBJ2-1, with 10 bases matching TRBD2. Germline-derived CDR1 and CDR2 are SGHNT and YENEEA. The CDR3 runs 17 residues.